This TCR beta chain was identified in a study of blood T cell repertoires in COVID-19. Study information: From T cells, B-cell-depleted T cells, or PBMCs came the material, which was cDNA or gDNA.

In the study's own analysis: Reference gene primer amplification in the assay estimated nucleated cell counts. Profiling relied on immunoSEQ multiplex PCR, and the TCRdb table lists in-frame clones only, not all of them. That table is the source of V, J and clone size, and D and trimming were worked out from the DNA. This table has hundreds of thousands of clones, more than 75% appearing once. The germline V gene has CDR1 KGHSH and CDR2 LQKENI. The CDR3 is 14 residues long. The V and J ends lost 3 bases and 7 bases, in that order; junction bases with no gene match: 9. The sample comprised peripheral blood. This TCR derives from a man older than 75 with acute or convalescent COVID-19. This rearrangement joins TRBV18 to TRBJ2-7; 7 bases align to TRBD1. The CDR3 sequence: CASSPPGQYMEQYF. CDR3 DNA: TGTGCCAGCTCACCGCCGGGACAGTACATGGAGCAGTACTTC.